This T cell receptor beta chain was sequenced for a study of CD8 T cells in ankylosing spondylitis. Quantitative 5'-RACE with molecular barcodes produced the TCR beta libraries. TCRdb redid the calling of the 5' RACE reads with MiXCR, one entry per CDR3 protein. The sample yields about 200,000 distinct CDR3 sequences, 9.5% to 15% seen once. This CDR3 has 14 residues. Germline V gene sequence: CDR1 SGHRS, CDR2 YFSETQ. The V end was cut by 4 bases, the J end by 1 base, with 9 bases between. This clonotype was counted between two and nine times. The sequencing sample was made of blood, either unsorted or a sorted T cell fraction (not recorded which). The chain combines TRBV5-1 with TRBJ1-3; D unclear. The receptor was derived from a male donor with ankylosing spondylitis or in good health (not recorded which). Here the CDR3 DNA reads TGCGCCAGCAGCCCGGAGGGTTCTGGAAACACCATATATTTT. It specifies CASSPEGSGNTIYF.